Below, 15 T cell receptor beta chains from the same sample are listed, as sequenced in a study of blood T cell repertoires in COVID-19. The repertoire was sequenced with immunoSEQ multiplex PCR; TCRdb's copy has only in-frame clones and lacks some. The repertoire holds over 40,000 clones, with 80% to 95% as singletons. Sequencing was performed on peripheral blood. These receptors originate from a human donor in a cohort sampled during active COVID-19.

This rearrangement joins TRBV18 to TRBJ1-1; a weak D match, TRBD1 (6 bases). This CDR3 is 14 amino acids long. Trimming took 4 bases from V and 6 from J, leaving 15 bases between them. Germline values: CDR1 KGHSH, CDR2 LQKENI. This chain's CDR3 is CASSQNQGSAEAFF. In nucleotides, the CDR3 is TGTGCCAGCTCACAAAACCAGGGGTCTGCTGAAGCTTTCTTT.

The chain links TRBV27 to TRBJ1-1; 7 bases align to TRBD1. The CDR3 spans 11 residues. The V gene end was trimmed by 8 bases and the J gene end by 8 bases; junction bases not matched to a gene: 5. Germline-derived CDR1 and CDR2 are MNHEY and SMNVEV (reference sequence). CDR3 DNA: TGTGCCAGCGTTTGGGGACAGGAAGCTTTCTTT. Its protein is CASVWGQEAFF.

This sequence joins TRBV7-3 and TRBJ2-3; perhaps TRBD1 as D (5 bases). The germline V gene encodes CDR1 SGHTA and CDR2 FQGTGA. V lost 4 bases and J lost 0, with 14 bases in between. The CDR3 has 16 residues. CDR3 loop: CASSSTGSPSTDTQYF. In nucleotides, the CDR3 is TGTGCCAGCAGCTCTACAGGCTCCCCTAGCACAGATACGCAGTATTTT.

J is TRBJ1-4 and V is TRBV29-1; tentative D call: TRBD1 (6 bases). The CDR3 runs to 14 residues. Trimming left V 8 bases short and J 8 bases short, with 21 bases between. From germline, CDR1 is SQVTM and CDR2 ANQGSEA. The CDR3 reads CSSRLRGAGEKLFF. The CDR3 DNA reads TGCAGCTCAAGGCTCAGGGGAGCGGGAGAAAAACTGTTTTTT.

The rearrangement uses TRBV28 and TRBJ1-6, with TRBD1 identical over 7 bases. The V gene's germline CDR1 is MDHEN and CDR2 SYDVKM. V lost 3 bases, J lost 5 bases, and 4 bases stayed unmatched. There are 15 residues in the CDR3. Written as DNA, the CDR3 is TGTGCCAGCAGTTTCAGGGACAGCCATAATTCACCCCTCCACTTT. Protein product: CASSFRDSHNSPLHF.

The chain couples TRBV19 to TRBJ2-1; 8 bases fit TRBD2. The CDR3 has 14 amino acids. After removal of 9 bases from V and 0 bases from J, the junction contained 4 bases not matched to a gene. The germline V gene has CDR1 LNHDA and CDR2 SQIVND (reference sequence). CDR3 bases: TGTGCCAGCTTAAGCGGGGGCTCCTACAATGAGCAGTTCTTC. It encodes CASLSGGSYNEQFF.

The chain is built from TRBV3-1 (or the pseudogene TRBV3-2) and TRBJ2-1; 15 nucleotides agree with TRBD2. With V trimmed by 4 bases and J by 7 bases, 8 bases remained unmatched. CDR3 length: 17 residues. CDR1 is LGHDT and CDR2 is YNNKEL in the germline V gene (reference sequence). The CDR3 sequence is CASSRNSGTSGRNEQFF. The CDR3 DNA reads TGTGCCAGCAGCCGAAACAGCGGGACTAGCGGGAGGAATGAGCAGTTCTTC.

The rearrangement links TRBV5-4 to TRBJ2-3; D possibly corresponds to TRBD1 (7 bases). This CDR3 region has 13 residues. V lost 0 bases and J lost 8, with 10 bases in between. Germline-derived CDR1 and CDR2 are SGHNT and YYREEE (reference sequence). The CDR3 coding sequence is TGTGCCAGCAGCTTGGTGCAGGGGGGTACGCAGTATTTT. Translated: CASSLVQGGTQYF.

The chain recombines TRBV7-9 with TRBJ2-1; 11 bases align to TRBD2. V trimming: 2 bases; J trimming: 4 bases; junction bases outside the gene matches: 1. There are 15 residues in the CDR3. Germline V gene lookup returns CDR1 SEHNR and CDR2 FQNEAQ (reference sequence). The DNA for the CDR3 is TGTGCCAGCAGCTTACTAGCGGGGGGATACAATGAGCAGTTCTTC. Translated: CASSLLAGGYNEQFF.

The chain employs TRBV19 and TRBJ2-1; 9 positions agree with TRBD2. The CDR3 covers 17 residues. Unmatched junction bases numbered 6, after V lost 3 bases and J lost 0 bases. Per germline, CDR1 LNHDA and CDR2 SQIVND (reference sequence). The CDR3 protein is CASSMASGGSSYNEQFF. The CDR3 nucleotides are TGTGCCAGTAGTATGGCAAGCGGGGGGAGCTCCTACAATGAGCAGTTCTTC. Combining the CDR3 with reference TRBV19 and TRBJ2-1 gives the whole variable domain DGGITQSPKYLFRKEGQNVTLSCEQNLNHDAMYWYRQDPGQGLRLIYYSQIVNDFQKGDIAEGYSVSREKKESFPLTVTSAQKNPTAFYLCASSMASGGSSYNEQFFGPGTRLTVL.

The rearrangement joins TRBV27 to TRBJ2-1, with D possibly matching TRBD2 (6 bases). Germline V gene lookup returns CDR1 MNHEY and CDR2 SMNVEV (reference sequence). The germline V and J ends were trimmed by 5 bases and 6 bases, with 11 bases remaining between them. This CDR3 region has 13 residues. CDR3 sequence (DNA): TGTGCCAGCAGTAGGGGCGGGGCCAATGAGCAGTTCTTC. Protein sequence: CASSRGGANEQFF.

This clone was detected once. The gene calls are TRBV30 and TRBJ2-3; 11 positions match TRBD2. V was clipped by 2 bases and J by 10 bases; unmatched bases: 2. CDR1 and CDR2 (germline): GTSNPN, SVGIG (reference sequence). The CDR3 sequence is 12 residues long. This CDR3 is CAWSFSGGAQYF. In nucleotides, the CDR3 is TGTGCCTGGAGTTTTAGCGGGGGGGCGCAGTATTTT.

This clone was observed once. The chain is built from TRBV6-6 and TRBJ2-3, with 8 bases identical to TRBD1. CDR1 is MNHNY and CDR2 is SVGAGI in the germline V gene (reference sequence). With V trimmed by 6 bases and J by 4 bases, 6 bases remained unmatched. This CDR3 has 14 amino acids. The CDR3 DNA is TGTGCCAGCAGCCGCCCAGGGGGCGCAGATACGCAGTATTTT. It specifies CASSRPGGADTQYF.

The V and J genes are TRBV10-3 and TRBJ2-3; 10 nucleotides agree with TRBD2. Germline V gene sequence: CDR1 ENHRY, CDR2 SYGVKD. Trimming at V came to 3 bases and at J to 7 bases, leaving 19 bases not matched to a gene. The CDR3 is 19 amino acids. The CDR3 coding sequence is TGTGCCATCAGTGACAGCGGGAGGGCCAATTCGCCAGATATTAATACGCAGTATTTT. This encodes CAISDSGRANSPDINTQYF.

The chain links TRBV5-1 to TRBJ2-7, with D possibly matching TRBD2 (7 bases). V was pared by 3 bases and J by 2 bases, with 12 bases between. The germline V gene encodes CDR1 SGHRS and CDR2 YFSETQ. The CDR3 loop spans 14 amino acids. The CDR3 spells CASSSVGGPYEQYF. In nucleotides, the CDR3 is TGCGCCAGCAGCTCCGTCGGGGGGCCCTACGAGCAGTACTTC.